This T cell receptor (beta chain) was identified in a study of blood T cell repertoires in COVID-19. Study-wide context: The United States, Italy and Spain provided the acute and convalescent COVID-19 samples. The analysed material was cDNA or gDNA that came from T cells, B-cell-depleted T cells, or PBMCs.

Original analysis: It was from reference gene primer amplification that nucleated cell counts were estimated. The protocol was immunoSEQ multiplex PCR, while the TCRdb copy is restricted to in-frame clones and leaves out a portion. V and J calls and clone size follow that table, whereas D and trimming were derived from the DNA. The sample has 120,000 to 150,000 clones; roughly four fifths are singletons. This clone was found once. Trimming took 5 bases from V and 5 from J; bases not matched to a gene: 10. The CDR3 runs 16 residues. Germline CDR1 reads SEHNR; CDR2 reads FQNEAQ (reference sequence). J is TRBJ1-4 and V is TRBV7-9, with TRBD1 matching 8 bases. The sequenced material came from peripheral blood. The sequence came from a human donor with acute or convalescent COVID-19. The donor label of this sample is uncertain. CDR3 in DNA: TGTGCCAGCAGCCCCCGACCCCGGGACAGGAATGAAAAACTGTTTTTT. Amino acid sequence: CASSPRPRDRNEKLFF. Complete variable domain (other parts from reference TRBV7-9 and TRBJ1-4): DTGVSQNPRHKITKRGQNVTFRCDPISEHNRLYWYRQTLGQGPEFLTYFQNEAQLEKSRLLSDRFSAERPKGSFSTLEIQRTEQGDSAMYLCASSPRPRDRNEKLFFGSGTQLSVL.